This TCR beta chain was found in a study of blood T cell repertoires in COVID-19. Study summary: Samples representing acute and convalescent COVID-19 were sourced from the United States, Italy and Spain. PBMCs, B-cell-depleted T cells, or T cells provided the cDNA or gDNA that made up the material.

Study processing details: Estimation of nucleated cell counts relied on the amplification of reference gene primers. TCRdb keeps only in-frame clones here, not all; method: immunoSEQ multiplex PCR. The V and J calls and clone size were taken over from that table, and D and trimming were inferred from the DNA. The sample lists approximately 160,000 clones; over 75% were seen once. This CDR3 region has 15 residues. Germline lookup yields CDR1 MGHRA and CDR2 YSYEKL. Trimming cost V 2 bases and J 4 bases; bases outside gene matches: 5. The rearrangement uses TRBV4-1 and TRBJ2-7; 10 nucleotides align to TRBD1. The sample consisted of peripheral blood. The source of this sequence is a human donor in a cohort sampled during active COVID-19. CDR3: CASSQPGQGKYEQYF. For the CDR3, the DNA is TGCGCCAGCAGCCAACCGGGACAGGGGAAGTACGAGCAGTACTTC.